This T cell receptor (beta chain) was captured by sequencing in a study of cytomegalovirus exposure and HLA in healthy donors. From germline, CDR1 is SGHAT and CDR2 FQNNGV. This CDR3 contains 18 residues. Trimming took 4 bases from V and 3 from J; bases not matched to a gene: 12. This clone was counted a few times. With 60 Vbeta and 13 Jbeta primers, the PCR was carried out. Profiling relied on immunoSEQ multiplex PCR, and the TCRdb table lists in-frame clones only, not all of them. This table has about 62,000 clones, approximately 80% appearing once. This clonotype was sampled from a woman aged 25 to 45 in good health and CMV-seronegative. This rearrangement joins TRBV11-2 to TRBJ2-3, with TRBD2 matching 11 bases. Sequenced material: PBMCs. CDR3 DNA sequence: TGTGCCAGCAGCTCCCCCAGACTAGCGGGGAAGGGAACAGATACGCAGTATTTT. This translates into CASSSPRLAGKGTDTQYF.